The 22 T cell receptor beta chains given below trace back to one sample, sequenced in a study of beta chain features in type 1 diabetes. Reverse transcribing all isolated RNA meant expressed TCRB transcripts were sequenced. Here immunoSEQ multiplex PCR was the method, and the copy in TCRdb shows in-frame clones only, minus some. The table has roughly 350,000 clones, 9.5% to 12% seen once. The sequencing input was naive CD4+ T cells from blood. These TCRs come from a woman aged 25 to 45 in good health.

In this sample, this clone turned up a few times. This chain uses TRBV9 with TRBJ2-3, with TRBD2 matching over 10 bases. The V gene end was trimmed by 0 bases and the J gene end by 6 bases; junction bases not matched to a gene: 4. Germline V gene sequence: CDR1 SGDLS, CDR2 YYNGEE. The CDR3 loop spans 15 amino acids. CDR3: CASSVASGRVDTQYF. The CDR3, as DNA: TGTGCCAGCAGCGTAGCTAGCGGGAGAGTGGATACGCAGTATTTT.

The chain carries TRBV6-5 and TRBJ2-3; tentatively, D is TRBD2 (5 bases). The CDR3 is 13 residues long. Germline CDR1 and CDR2: MNHEY and SVGAGI. Deletions cut 8 bases from V and 9 bases from J, with 18 bases between. Written as DNA, the CDR3 is TGTGCCAGCGTACAGAGTAGCACGGGAACGCAGTATTTT. Its translation: CASVQSSTGTQYF.

This clone occurred once. This chain links TRBV20-1 with TRBJ2-7, with D unresolved. Germline V gene lookup returns CDR1 DFQATT and CDR2 SNEGSKA (reference sequence). The CDR3 extends over 10 amino acids. V was pared by 1 base and J by 5 bases, with 3 bases between. CDR3 sequence (DNA): TGCAGTGCTAGAGCGGACGAGCAGTACTTC. It translates to CSARADEQYF.

This chain joins TRBV5-4 and TRBJ2-1; D not certain. Germline values: CDR1 SGHNT, CDR2 YYREEE (reference sequence). The CDR3 has 12 residues. Trimming cost V 4 bases and J 5 bases, with 7 bases left between them. The CDR3 sequence is CASSMTNNEQFF. The CDR3 region has the DNA TGTGCCAGCAGCATGACAAACAATGAGCAGTTCTTC.

This clone has a handful of counts. The gene calls are TRBV7-2 and TRBJ2-3; perhaps TRBD2 as D (6 bases). The germline V gene has CDR1 SGHTA and CDR2 FQGNSA. This CDR3 has 14 amino acids. Trimming cost V 6 bases and J 3 bases, with 13 bases left between them. Written as DNA, the CDR3 is TGTGCCAGCAGGAGACCGGGAGCTACAGATACGCAGTATTTT. Translating it yields CASRRPGATDTQYF. The full variable domain, its missing parts supplied by reference TRBV7-2 and TRBJ2-3, is GAGVSQSPSNKVTEKGKDVELRCDPISGHTALYWYRQSLGQGLEFLIYFQGNSAPDKSGLPSDRFSAERTGGSVSTLTIQRTQQEDSAVYLCASRRPGATDTQYFGPGTRLTVL.

The genes are TRBV15 and TRBJ2-7; no firm D call. Trimming took 0 bases from V and 3 from J, leaving 6 bases between them. Germline values: CDR1 LNHNV, CDR2 YYDKDF (reference sequence). This CDR3 has 13 amino acids. DNA for the CDR3: TGTGCCACCAGCAGAGAGAGGATCTACGAGCAGTACTTC. Amino acids: CATSRERIYEQYF.

This chain uses TRBV30 with TRBJ1-1, with TRBD1 matching 10 bases. In germline, CDR1 is GTSNPN, CDR2 SVGIG (reference sequence). The CDR3 contains 15 residues. V shed 5 bases and J 3 bases; nucleotides not matched to a gene: 9. CDR3 nucleotides: TGTGCCTGGGGGACAGGGGCGTCTACGGACACTGAAGCTTTCTTT. Amino acid sequence: CAWGTGASTDTEAFF.

CDR3 amino acids: CSVAQTSGQETQYF. CDR3 bases: TGCAGCGTTGCCCAGACTAGCGGGCAAGAGACCCAGTACTTC. This rearrangement joins TRBV29-1 to TRBJ2-5, with 10 bases fitting TRBD2. With 4 bases clipped from V and 2 bases from J, the junction kept 4 bases outside the gene matches. There are 14 residues in the CDR3. The germline CDR1 and CDR2 sequences are SQVTM and ANQGSEA.

This clone was detected a few times. The V and J genes are TRBV5-1 and TRBJ1-2, with TRBD1 matching 7 bases. The J segment lost 3 bases and the V segment lost 2 bases, leaving 7 bases of the junction unmatched. There are 15 residues in the CDR3. CDR1 is SGHRS, CDR2 YFSETQ, per germline. The CDR3 sequence is CASSFGTGDDYGYTF. Here the CDR3 DNA reads TGCGCCAGCAGCTTTGGTACAGGGGATGACTATGGCTACACCTTC. The whole variable domain, filled in from reference TRBV5-1 and TRBJ1-2, reads KAGVTQTPRYLIKTRGQQVTLSCSPISGHRSVSWYQQTPGQGLQFLFEYFSETQRNKGNFPGRFSGRQFSNSRSEMNVSTLELGDSALYLCASSFGTGDDYGYTFGSGTRLTVV.

This clone was observed a handful of times. The chain carries TRBV28 and TRBJ1-2, with 10 bases matching TRBD1. This CDR3 is built from 14 residues. In germline, CDR1 is MDHEN, CDR2 SYDVKM. The V and J ends lost 3 bases and 8 bases, in that order; junction bases with no gene match: 6. The CDR3 region is CASSFRDRGGGYTF. CDR3 coding DNA: TGTGCCAGCAGTTTCAGGGACAGGGGTGGAGGCTACACCTTC.

This clone was found many times. The chain carries TRBV29-1 and TRBJ2-7, with D perhaps TRBD1 (6 bases). From germline, CDR1 is SQVTM and CDR2 ANQGSEA. Between the trimmed V and J ends, which lost 4 bases and 7 bases, there was a span of 17 bases. The length of the CDR3 is 13 residues. CDR3 residues: CSVGSRTGSEQYF. The CDR3 DNA reads TGCAGCGTTGGGTCTCGAACAGGGTCAGAGCAGTACTTC.

This clone has just a few counts. The CDR3 nucleotides read TGCGCCAGCAGTCAAAACCTCAGTGAGCAGTTCTTC. It specifies CASSQNLSEQFF. This chain uses TRBV23-1 with TRBJ2-1; D gene ambiguous. Being an ORF, TRBV23-1 has a function that is uncertain. The CDR3 contains 12 residues. V lost 2 bases, J lost 9 bases, and 8 bases lay in between.

This chain links TRBV5-1 with TRBJ2-3; TRBD2 matches at 8 bases. Looked up from germline, CDR1 is SGHRS and CDR2 is YFSETQ. V shed 1 base, J shed 1 base, and the junction held 2 bases outside the gene matches. CDR3 size: 15 residues. CDR3 loop: CASSLPLAGTDTQYF. CDR3 bases: TGCGCCAGCAGCTTGCCACTAGCGGGCACAGATACGCAGTATTTT.

A remark on this clone: The sample carries other DNA sequences with the same CDR3. The genes are TRBV5-1 and TRBJ2-2; D might be TRBD1 (6 bases). This CDR3 comprises 14 residues. In germline, CDR1 is SGHRS, CDR2 YFSETQ. Trimming took 0 bases from V and 3 from J, leaving 6 bases between them. CDR3 in amino acids: CASSLGQDTGELFF. The CDR3 DNA sequence: TGCGCCAGCAGCTTGGGACAGGACACCGGGGAGCTGTTTTTT.

The chain employs TRBV4-3 and TRBJ2-7; TRBD2 agrees at 7 bases. The V gene's germline CDR1 is LGHNA and CDR2 YSLEER. The V gene end was trimmed by 0 bases and the J gene end by 3 bases; junction bases not matched to a gene: 5. The CDR3 sequence is 15 residues long. CDR3 loop: CASSQDVGGSYEQYF. CDR3 nucleotides: TGCGCCAGCAGCCAAGATGTCGGGGGGAGCTACGAGCAGTACTTC.

With respect to this clone: The junction and the germline gene differ at one end; a read error may be behind it. CDR3 DNA: TGCGCCAGCAGCCAGACCCGGGACAGATCCTACAATGAGCAGTTCTTC. Protein sequence: CASSQTRDRSYNEQFF. The chain carries TRBV5-4 and TRBJ2-1, with 7 bases identical to TRBD1. The CDR3 runs to 16 residues. Per the germline V gene, CDR1 is SGHNT and CDR2 is YYREEE (reference sequence).

This clone has only a few counts. The chain uses TRBV30 and TRBJ1-1, with D perhaps TRBD1 (6 bases). V was cut by 0 bases and J by 5 bases, with 13 bases left in between. CDR3 size: 14 residues. Germline-derived CDR1 and CDR2 are GTSNPN and SVGIG (reference sequence). The CDR3, as DNA: TGTGCCTGGAGTGTCGAAGGGGGGGAAACTGAAGCTTTCTTT. This gives the protein CAWSVEGGETEAFF. The variable domain in full, with the rest retrieved from reference TRBV30 and TRBJ1-1, is SQTIHQWPATLVQPVGSPLSLECTVEGTSNPNLYWYRQAAGRGLQLLFYSVGIGQISSEVPQNLSASRPQDRQFILSSKKLLLSDSGFYLCAWSVEGGETEAFFGQGTRLTVV.

This clone has just a few counts. The CDR3 region is CASSFTSGTYEQYF. As DNA, the CDR3 is TGCGCCAGCAGCTTTACTAGCGGGACCTACGAGCAGTACTTC. The V and J genes are TRBV5-1 and TRBJ2-7, with 10 positions matching TRBD2. Germline CDR1 is SGHRS and CDR2 is YFSETQ. This CDR3 is built from 14 residues. V shed 2 bases and J 2 bases; nucleotides not matched to a gene: 1.

This clone was observed a few times. The chain links TRBV4-3 to TRBJ2-3; D may be TRBD2 (7 bases). CDR3 length equals 17 residues. Germline values: CDR1 LGHNA, CDR2 YSLEER. The V and J ends lost 4 bases and 1 base respectively, with 18 bases between them. CDR3 DNA: TGCGCCAGCAGCCGGACTAGGGGGACGGGGGGCACAGATACGCAGTATTTT. It encodes CASSRTRGTGGTDTQYF.

This clone was counted a few times. CDR3 protein: CASSFDRVGHEQYF. CDR3 DNA: TGTGCCAGCAGCTTTGACAGGGTTGGCCACGAGCAGTACTTC. V and J are TRBV7-9 and TRBJ2-7, with TRBD1 matching 7 bases. Germline lookup yields CDR1 SEHNR and CDR2 FQNEAQ (reference sequence). The CDR3 runs 14 residues. Trimming cost V 3 bases and J 5 bases; bases outside gene matches: 7. Looking up the rest from reference TRBV7-9 and TRBJ2-7 gives the full variable domain: DTGVSQNPRHKITKRGQNVTFRCDPISEHNRLYWYRQTLGQGPEFLTYFQNEAQLEKSRLLSDRFSAERPKGSFSTLEIQRTEQGDSAMYLCASSFDRVGHEQYFGPGTRLTVT.

This clone was seen only a few times. The V and J genes are TRBV10-3 and TRBJ2-5; no firm D call. The V and J ends lost 2 bases and 5 bases respectively, with 6 bases between them. Germline lookup yields CDR1 ENHRY and CDR2 SYGVKD. The CDR3 contains 12 residues. The CDR3 loop reads CAISEREETQYF. In DNA, the CDR3 is TGTGCCATCAGTGAGCGAGAGGAGACCCAGTACTTC.

This chain links TRBV11-2 with TRBJ2-5; D is ambiguous. The CDR3 is made up of 11 amino acids. CDR1 is SGHAT and CDR2 is FQNNGV in the germline V gene. V was clipped by 5 bases and J by 2 bases, with 3 bases between them. The CDR3 loop reads CASSPQETQYF. CDR3 coding DNA: TGTGCCAGCAGCCCTCAAGAGACCCAGTACTTC.